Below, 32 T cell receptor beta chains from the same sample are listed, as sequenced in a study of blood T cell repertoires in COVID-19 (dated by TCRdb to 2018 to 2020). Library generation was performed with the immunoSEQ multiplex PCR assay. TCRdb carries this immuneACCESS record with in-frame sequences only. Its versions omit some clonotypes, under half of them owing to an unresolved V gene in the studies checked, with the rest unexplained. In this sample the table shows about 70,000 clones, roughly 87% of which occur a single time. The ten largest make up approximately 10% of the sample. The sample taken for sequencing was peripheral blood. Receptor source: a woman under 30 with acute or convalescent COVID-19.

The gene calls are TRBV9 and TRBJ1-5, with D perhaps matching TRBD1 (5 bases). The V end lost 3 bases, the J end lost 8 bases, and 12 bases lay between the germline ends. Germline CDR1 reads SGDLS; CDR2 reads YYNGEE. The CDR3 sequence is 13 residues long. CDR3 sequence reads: CASSGQPGKPQHF. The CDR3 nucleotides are TGTGCCAGCAGCGGACAGCCTGGGAAGCCCCAGCATTTT. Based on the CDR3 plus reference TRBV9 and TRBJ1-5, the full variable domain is DSGVTQTPKHLITATGQRVTLRCSPRSGDLSVYWYQQSLDQGLQFLIQYYNGEERAKGNILERFSAQQFPDLHSELNLSSLELGDSALYFCASSGQPGKPQHFGDGTRLSIL.

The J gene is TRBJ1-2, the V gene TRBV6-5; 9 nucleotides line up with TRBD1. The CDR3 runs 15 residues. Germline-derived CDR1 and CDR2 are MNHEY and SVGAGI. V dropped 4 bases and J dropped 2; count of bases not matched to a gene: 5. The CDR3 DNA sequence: TGTGCCAGCAGTTCCGGGGACAGGGTGAACTATGGCTACACCTTC. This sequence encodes CASSSGDRVNYGYTF.

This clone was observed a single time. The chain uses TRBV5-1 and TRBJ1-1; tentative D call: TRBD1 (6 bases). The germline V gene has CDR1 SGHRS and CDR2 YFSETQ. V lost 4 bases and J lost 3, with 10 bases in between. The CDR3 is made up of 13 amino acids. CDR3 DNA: TGCGCCAGCAGCACTGGACAGTACACTGAAGCTTTCTTT. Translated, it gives CASSTGQYTEAFF.

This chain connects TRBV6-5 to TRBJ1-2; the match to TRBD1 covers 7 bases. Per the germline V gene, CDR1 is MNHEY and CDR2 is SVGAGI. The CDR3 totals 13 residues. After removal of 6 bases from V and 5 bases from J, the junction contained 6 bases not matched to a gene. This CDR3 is CASRSTGEYGYTF. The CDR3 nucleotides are TGTGCCAGCAGGAGTACAGGGGAATATGGCTACACCTTC.

CDR3 DNA sequence: TGTGCCAGCAGTTCAGGGTCGCCCGATACGCAGTATTTT. Its protein product is CASSSGSPDTQYF. The rearrangement uses TRBV6-2 or TRBV6-3 and TRBJ2-3; perhaps TRBD1 as D (5 bases). The germline CDR1 and CDR2 sequences are MNHEY and SVGEGT. This CDR3 comprises 13 residues. The V end lost 4 bases, the J end lost 6 bases, and 11 bases lay between the germline ends.

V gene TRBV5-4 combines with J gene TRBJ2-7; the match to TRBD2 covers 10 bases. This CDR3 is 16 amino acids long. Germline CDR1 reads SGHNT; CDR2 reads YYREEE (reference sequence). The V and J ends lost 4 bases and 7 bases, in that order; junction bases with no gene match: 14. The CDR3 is CASSLGLAGGMGEQYF. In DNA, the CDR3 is TGTGCCAGCAGCCTTGGCTTAGCGGGAGGTATGGGGGAGCAGTACTTC.

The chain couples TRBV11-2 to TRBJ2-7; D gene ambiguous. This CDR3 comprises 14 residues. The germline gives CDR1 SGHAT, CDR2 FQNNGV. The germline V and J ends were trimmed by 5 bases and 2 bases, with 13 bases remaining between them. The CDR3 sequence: CASSLRTFTYEQYF. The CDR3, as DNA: TGTGCCAGCAGCCTAAGAACCTTTACCTACGAGCAGTACTTC.

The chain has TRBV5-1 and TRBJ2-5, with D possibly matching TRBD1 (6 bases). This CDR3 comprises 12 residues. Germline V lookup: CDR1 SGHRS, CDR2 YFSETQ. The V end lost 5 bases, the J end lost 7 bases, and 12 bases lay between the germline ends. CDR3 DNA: TGCGCCAGCAGTGCCGTAGGGGGGACCCAGTACTTC. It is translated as CASSAVGGTQYF.

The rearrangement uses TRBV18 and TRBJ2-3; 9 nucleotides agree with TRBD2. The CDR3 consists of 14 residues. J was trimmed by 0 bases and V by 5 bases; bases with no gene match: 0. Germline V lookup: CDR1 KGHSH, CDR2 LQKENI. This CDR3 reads CASSAGGSTDTQYF. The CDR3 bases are TGTGCCAGCTCAGCGGGAGGGAGCACAGATACGCAGTATTTT. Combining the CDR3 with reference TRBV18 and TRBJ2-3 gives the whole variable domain NAGVMQNPRHLVRRRGQEARLRCSPMKGHSHVYWYRQLPEEGLKFMVYLQKENIIDESGMPKERFSAEFPKEGPSILRIQQVVRGDSAAYFCASSAGGSTDTQYFGPGTRLTVL.

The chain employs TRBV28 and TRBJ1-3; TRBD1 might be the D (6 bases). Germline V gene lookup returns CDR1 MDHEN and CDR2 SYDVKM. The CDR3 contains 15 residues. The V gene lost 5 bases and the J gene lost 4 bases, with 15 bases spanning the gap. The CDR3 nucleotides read TGTGCCAGCAGTCCTGGGACATCGGCAGGAAACACCATATATTTT. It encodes CASSPGTSAGNTIYF.

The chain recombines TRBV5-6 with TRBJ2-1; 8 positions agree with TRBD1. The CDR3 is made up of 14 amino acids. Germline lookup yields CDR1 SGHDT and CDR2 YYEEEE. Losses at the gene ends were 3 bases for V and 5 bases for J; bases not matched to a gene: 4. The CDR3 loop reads CASSYGQGDNEQFF. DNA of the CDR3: TGTGCCAGCAGCTACGGACAGGGAGACAATGAGCAGTTCTTC.

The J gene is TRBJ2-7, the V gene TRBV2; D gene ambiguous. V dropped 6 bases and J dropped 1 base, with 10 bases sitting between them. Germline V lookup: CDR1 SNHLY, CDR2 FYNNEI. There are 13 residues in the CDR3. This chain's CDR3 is CASSPDNSYEQYF. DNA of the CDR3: TGTGCCAGCAGCCCAGACAATTCCTACGAGCAGTACTTC. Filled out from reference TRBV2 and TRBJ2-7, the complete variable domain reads EPEVTQTPSHQVTQMGQEVILRCVPISNHLYFYWYRQILGQKVEFLVSFYNNEISEKSEIFDDQFSVERPDGSNFTLKIRSTKLEDSAMYFCASSPDNSYEQYFGPGTRLTVT.

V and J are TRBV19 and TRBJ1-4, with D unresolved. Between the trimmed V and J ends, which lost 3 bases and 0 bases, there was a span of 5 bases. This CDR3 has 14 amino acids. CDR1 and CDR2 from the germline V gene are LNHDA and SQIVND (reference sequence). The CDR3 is CASSIQTTNEKLFF. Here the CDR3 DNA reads TGTGCCAGTAGTATTCAAACAACTAATGAAAAACTGTTTTTT.

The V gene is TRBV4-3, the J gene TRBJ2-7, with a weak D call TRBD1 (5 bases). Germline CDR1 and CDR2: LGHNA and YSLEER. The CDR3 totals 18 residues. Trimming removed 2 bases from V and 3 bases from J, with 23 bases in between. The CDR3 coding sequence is TGCGCCAGCAGCCAACACCTTAGTGGGGCGCCCTTGGACTACGAGCAGTACTTC. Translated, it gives CASSQHLSGAPLDYEQYF.

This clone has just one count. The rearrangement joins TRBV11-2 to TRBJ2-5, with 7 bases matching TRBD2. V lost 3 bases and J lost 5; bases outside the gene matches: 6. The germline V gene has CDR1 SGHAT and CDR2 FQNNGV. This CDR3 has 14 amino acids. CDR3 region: CASSFTAGEETQYF. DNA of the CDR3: TGTGCCAGCAGCTTCACGGCGGGAGAGGAGACCCAGTACTTC. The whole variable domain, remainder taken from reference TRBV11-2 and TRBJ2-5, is EAGVAQSPRYKIIEKRQSVAFWCNPISGHATLYWYQQILGQGPKLLIQFQNNGVVDDSQLPKDRFSAERLKGVDSTLKIQPAKLEDSAVYLCASSFTAGEETQYFGPGTRLLVL.

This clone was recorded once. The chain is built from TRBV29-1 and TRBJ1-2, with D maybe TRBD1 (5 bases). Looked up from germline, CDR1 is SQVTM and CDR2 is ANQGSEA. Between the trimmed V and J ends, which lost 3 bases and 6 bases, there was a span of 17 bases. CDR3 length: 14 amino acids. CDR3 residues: CSVEENYRGNGYTF. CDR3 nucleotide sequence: TGCAGCGTTGAGGAAAATTATAGGGGAAATGGCTACACCTTC.

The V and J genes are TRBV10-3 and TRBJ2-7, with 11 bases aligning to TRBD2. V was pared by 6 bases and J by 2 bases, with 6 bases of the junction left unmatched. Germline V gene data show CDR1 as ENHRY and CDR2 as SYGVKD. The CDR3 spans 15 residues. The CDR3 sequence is CAIREGLAATYEQYF. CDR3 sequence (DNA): TGTGCCATCAGAGAGGGACTAGCGGCAACCTACGAGCAGTACTTC.

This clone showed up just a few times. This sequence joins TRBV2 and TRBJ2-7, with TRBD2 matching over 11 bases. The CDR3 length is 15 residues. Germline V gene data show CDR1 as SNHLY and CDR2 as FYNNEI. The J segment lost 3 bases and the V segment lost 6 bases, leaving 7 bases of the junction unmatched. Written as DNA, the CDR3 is TGTGCCAGCAGCGCAAGACTAGCGGGAAGCTACGAGCAGTACTTC. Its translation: CASSARLAGSYEQYF.

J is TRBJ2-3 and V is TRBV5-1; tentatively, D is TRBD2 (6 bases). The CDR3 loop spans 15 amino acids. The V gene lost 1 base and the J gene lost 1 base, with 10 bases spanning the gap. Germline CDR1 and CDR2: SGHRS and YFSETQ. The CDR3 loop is CASSLTGGRTDTQYF. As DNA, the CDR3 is TGCGCCAGCAGCTTGACCGGGGGACGCACAGATACGCAGTATTTT.

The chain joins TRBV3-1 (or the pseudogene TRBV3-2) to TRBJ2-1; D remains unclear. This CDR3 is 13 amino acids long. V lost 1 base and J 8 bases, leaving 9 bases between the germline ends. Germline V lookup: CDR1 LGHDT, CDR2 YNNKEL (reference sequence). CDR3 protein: CASSQGPGYEQFF. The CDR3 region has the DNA TGTGCCAGCAGCCAAGGCCCAGGTTATGAGCAGTTCTTC.

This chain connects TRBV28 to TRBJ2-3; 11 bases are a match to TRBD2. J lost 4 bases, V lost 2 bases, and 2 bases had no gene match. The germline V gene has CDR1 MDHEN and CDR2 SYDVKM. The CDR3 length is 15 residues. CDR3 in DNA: TGTGCCAGCAGTTTACTAGCGGGGGGAGCAGATACGCAGTATTTT. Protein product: CASSLLAGGADTQYF.

DNA for the CDR3: TGTGCCTGGGGGACAGGGGGATCTAATGAAAAACTGTTTTTT. This gives the protein CAWGTGGSNEKLFF. The genes are TRBV30 and TRBJ1-4, with 11 nucleotides matching TRBD1. Germline values: CDR1 GTSNPN, CDR2 SVGIG (reference sequence). Trimming took 5 bases from V and 3 from J; bases not matched to a gene: 2. The CDR3 has 14 amino acids.

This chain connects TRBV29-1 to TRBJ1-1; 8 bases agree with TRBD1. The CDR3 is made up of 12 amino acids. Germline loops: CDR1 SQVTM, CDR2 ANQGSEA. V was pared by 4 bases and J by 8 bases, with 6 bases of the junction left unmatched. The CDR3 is CSVGWTGREAFF. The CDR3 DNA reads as TGCAGCGTTGGGTGGACAGGGCGAGAAGCTTTCTTT.

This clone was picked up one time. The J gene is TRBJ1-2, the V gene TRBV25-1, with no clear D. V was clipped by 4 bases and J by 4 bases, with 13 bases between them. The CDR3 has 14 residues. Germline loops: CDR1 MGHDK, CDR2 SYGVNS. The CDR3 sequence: CASSASGSPYGYTF. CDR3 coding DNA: TGTGCCAGCAGTGCCTCAGGATCACCCTATGGCTACACCTTC.

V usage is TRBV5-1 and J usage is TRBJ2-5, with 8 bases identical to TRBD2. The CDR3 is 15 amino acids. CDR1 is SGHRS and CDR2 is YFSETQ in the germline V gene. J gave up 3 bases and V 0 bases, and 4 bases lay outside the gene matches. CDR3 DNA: TGCGCCAGCAGCTTGGAGGGTAGCGGGAAAGAGACCCAGTACTTC. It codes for CASSLEGSGKETQYF.

The CDR3 reads CASSEEVGSEAFF. CDR3 DNA: TGTGCCAGCAGTGAGGAGGTGGGATCTGAAGCTTTCTTT. This rearrangement joins TRBV2 to TRBJ1-1, with D hard to call. The germline V gene has CDR1 SNHLY and CDR2 FYNNEI. With 3 bases removed from V and 6 bases from J, the gap between germline ends came to 11 bases. The CDR3 covers 13 residues.

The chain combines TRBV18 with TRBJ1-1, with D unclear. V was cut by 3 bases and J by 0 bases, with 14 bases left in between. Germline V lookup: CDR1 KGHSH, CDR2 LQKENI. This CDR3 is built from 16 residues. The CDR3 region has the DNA TGTGCCAGCTCACCTGCCTTGCAAAGCATGAACACTGAAGCTTTCTTT. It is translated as CASSPALQSMNTEAFF. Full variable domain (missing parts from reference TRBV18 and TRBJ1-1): NAGVMQNPRHLVRRRGQEARLRCSPMKGHSHVYWYRQLPEEGLKFMVYLQKENIIDESGMPKERFSAEFPKEGPSILRIQQVVRGDSAAYFCASSPALQSMNTEAFFGQGTRLTVV.

Here the CDR3 reads CASSFGGAGADTQYF. In DNA form, the CDR3 reads TGTGCCAGCAGTTTCGGTGGGGCTGGAGCAGATACGCAGTATTTT. This chain uses TRBV28 with TRBJ2-3; maybe TRBD1 (5 bases). Germline V gene lookup returns CDR1 MDHEN and CDR2 SYDVKM. Trimming cost V 3 bases and J 4 bases, with 14 bases left between them. The CDR3 is 15 amino acids.

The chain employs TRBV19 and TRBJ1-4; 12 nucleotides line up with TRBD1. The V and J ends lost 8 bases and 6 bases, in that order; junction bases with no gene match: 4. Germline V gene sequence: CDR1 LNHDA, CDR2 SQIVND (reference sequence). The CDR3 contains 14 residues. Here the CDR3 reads CASWGTGGDEKLFF. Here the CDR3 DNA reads TGTGCCAGTTGGGGGACAGGGGGCGATGAAAAACTGTTTTTT.

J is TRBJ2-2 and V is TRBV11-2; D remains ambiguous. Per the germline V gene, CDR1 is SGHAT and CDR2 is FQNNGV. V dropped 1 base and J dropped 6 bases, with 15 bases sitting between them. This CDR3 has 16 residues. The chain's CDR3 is CASSLVRSPRAGELFF. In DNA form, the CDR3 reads TGTGCCAGCAGCTTAGTCCGGTCCCCTCGCGCCGGGGAGCTGTTTTTT. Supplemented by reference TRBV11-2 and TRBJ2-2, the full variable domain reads EAGVAQSPRYKIIEKRQSVAFWCNPISGHATLYWYQQILGQGPKLLIQFQNNGVVDDSQLPKDRFSAERLKGVDSTLKIQPAKLEDSAVYLCASSLVRSPRAGELFFGEGSRLTVL.

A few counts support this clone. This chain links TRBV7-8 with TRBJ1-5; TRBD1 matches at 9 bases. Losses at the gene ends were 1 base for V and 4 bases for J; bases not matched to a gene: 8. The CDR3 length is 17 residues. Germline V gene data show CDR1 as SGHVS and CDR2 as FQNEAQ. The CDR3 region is CASSLVSGTGFNQPQHF. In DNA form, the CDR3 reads TGTGCCAGCAGCTTAGTGTCAGGGACAGGGTTTAATCAGCCCCAGCATTTT.

CDR3 residues: CASFSRDRGHEQYF. CDR3 coding DNA: TGTGCCAGCTTTAGCCGGGACAGGGGCCACGAGCAGTACTTC. This chain joins TRBV6-5 and TRBJ2-7; the match to TRBD1 covers 10 bases. V lost 8 bases to trimming and J lost 5 bases; unmatched junction nucleotides: 9. Germline V gene lookup returns CDR1 MNHEY and CDR2 SVGAGI. The CDR3 is 14 amino acids.